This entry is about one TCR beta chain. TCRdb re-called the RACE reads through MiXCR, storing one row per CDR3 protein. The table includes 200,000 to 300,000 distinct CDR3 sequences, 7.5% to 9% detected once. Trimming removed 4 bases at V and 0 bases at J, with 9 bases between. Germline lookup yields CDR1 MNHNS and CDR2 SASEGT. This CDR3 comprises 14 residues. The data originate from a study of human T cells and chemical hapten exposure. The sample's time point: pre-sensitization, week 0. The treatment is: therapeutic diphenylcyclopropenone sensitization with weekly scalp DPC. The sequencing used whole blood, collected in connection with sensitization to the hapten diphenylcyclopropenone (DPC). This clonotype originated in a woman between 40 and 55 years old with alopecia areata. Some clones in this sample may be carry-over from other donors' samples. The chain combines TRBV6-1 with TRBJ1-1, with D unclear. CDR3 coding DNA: TGTGCCAGCAGTGCACCACCGGTGAACACTGAAGCTTTCTTT. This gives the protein CASSAPPVNTEAFF.